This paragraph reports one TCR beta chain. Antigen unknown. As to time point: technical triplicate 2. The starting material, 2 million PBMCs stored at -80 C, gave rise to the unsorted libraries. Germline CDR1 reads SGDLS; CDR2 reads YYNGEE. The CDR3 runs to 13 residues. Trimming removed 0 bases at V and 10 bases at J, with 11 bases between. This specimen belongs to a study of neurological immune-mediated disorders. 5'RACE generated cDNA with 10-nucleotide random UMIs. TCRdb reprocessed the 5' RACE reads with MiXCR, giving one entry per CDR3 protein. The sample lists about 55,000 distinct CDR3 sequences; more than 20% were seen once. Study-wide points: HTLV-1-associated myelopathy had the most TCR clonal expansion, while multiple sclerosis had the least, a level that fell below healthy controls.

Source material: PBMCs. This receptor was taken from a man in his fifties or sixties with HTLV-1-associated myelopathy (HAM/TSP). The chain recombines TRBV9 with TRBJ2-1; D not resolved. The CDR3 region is CASSVGGLREQFF. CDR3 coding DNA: TGTGCCAGCAGCGTAGGTGGGCTGAGGGAGCAGTTCTTC.